This T cell receptor (beta chain) derives from a study of T-cell memory formation after mild COVID-19. Looked up from germline, CDR1 is KGHSH and CDR2 is LQKENI. This CDR3 region has 15 residues. V was pared by 3 bases and J by 8 bases, with 9 bases of the junction left unmatched. This clonotype was counted only a few times. TCRdb analysed the 5' RACE reads with MiXCR anew, one entry per CDR3 protein. The sample contains some 300,000 distinct CDR3 sequences, approximately 22% of which appear only once. Specimen: PBMCs or a T cell subset sorted from them (not recorded which). This clonotype was sampled from a man aged 18 to 29 who had mild COVID-19 (a few samples of this study predate the infection). Cell type and time point are not known. The genes are TRBV18 and TRBJ2-1, with 8 bases fitting TRBD1. The CDR3 sequence: CASSPTDRVLHEQFF. CDR3 DNA: TGTGCCAGCTCACCCACGGACAGGGTATTGCATGAGCAGTTCTTC.